What follows are 27 T cell receptor beta chains derived from one specimen sequenced in a study of blood T cell repertoires in COVID-19. Clones were sequenced by immunoSEQ multiplex PCR, and TCRdb holds only the in-frame ones, with some missing. The repertoire holds roughly 290,000 clones, with about 89% as singletons. Sequencing was performed on peripheral blood. The source of these receptors is a woman between 55 and 75 years old with acute or convalescent COVID-19.

The chain uses TRBV7-6 and TRBJ2-1; the match to TRBD1 covers 7 bases. The junction had 6 bases not matched to a gene; V was cut back by 1 base and J by 0 bases. Germline V gene sequence: CDR1 SGHVS, CDR2 FNYEAQ. The CDR3 is 17 amino acids. As DNA, the CDR3 is TGTGCCAGCAGCTTAGGAGTGGGACAGAACTCCTACAATGAGCAGTTCTTC. Its translation is CASSLGVGQNSYNEQFF.

CDR3 residues: CASRGLLSYNEQFF. In nucleotides, the CDR3 is TGTGCCAGCCGGGGACTCCTCTCCTACAATGAGCAGTTCTTC. The chain carries TRBV3-1 (or the pseudogene TRBV3-2) and TRBJ2-1, with TRBD2 as a possible D gene (6 bases). Germline V gene sequence: CDR1 LGHDT, CDR2 YNNKEL (reference sequence). The CDR3 sequence is 14 residues long. V gave up 8 bases and J gave up 0 bases, with 11 bases separating them.

V and J are TRBV6-5 and TRBJ2-1, with 12 bases identical to TRBD2. The germline gives CDR1 MNHEY, CDR2 SVGAGI. The V and J ends lost 7 bases and 7 bases, in that order; junction bases with no gene match: 8. The CDR3 loop spans 15 amino acids. The CDR3 region is CASTLTSGRLNEQFF. Written as DNA, the CDR3 is TGTGCCAGCACATTGACTAGCGGGAGATTAAATGAGCAGTTCTTC.

The chain is built from TRBV12-3 or TRBV12-4 and TRBJ2-5; D not certain. The ends were cut back, 6 bases at V and 4 bases at J, with 9 bases in the middle. The CDR3 sequence is 12 residues long. The CDR3 protein is CASSILAETQYF. Here the CDR3 DNA reads TGTGCCAGCAGCATTTTGGCAGAGACCCAGTACTTC.

The genes are TRBV19 and TRBJ2-3; D possibly corresponds to TRBD1 (6 bases). Trimming shortened V by 7 bases and J by 3 bases, and 14 bases separated the two germline ends. Germline V gene data show CDR1 as LNHDA and CDR2 as SQIVND (reference sequence). CDR3 length equals 14 residues. CDR3 DNA sequence: TGTGCCAGTACCTCAGCAACAGGGACAGATACGCAGTATTTT. Its translation is CASTSATGTDTQYF.

The rearrangement links TRBV7-2 to TRBJ2-3, with 8 bases that match TRBD1. In germline, CDR1 is SGHTA, CDR2 FQGNSA. V lost 5 bases, J lost 4 bases, and 8 bases stayed unmatched. The CDR3 length is 15 residues. CDR3 amino acids: CASSQGPGGPDTQYF. The CDR3 bases are TGTGCCAGCAGCCAGGGACCAGGGGGCCCAGATACGCAGTATTTT. Full variable domain (remainder filled in from reference TRBV7-2 and TRBJ2-3): GAGVSQSPSNKVTEKGKDVELRCDPISGHTALYWYRQSLGQGLEFLIYFQGNSAPDKSGLPSDRFSAERTGGSVSTLTIQRTQQEDSAVYLCASSQGPGGPDTQYFGPGTRLTVL.

The chain has TRBV9 and TRBJ1-6; D remains unclear. Germline CDR1 SGDLS, CDR2 YYNGEE. The CDR3 is 14 residues long. V lost 2 bases and J 4 bases, leaving 7 bases between the germline ends. The CDR3 loop is CASSVLDYNSPLHF. The CDR3 DNA follows: TGTGCCAGCAGCGTTTTAGATTATAATTCACCCCTCCACTTT.

The chain uses TRBV4-2 and TRBJ2-1; 7 bases map to TRBD2. CDR1 is LGHNA, CDR2 YNFKEQ, per germline. The CDR3 consists of 17 residues. After removal of 1 base from V and 2 bases from J, the junction contained 8 bases not matched to a gene. DNA for the CDR3: TGTGCCAGCAGCCAAGGCGGCGGCGGGAGCACCTACAATGAGCAGTTCTTC. Its translation: CASSQGGGGSTYNEQFF.

V usage is TRBV6-5 and J usage is TRBJ2-7; TRBD1 matches at 10 bases. This CDR3 is 11 amino acids long. Germline CDR1 and CDR2: MNHEY and SVGAGI. The CDR3 reads CTGGQGFEQYF. In DNA form, the CDR3 reads TGTACTGGGGGACAGGGGTTCGAGCAGTACTTC.

The rearrangement uses TRBV29-1 and TRBJ2-5; perhaps TRBD1 as D (6 bases). The ends were cut back, 6 bases at V and 1 base at J, with 12 bases in the middle. Germline V gene lookup returns CDR1 SQVTM and CDR2 ANQGSEA. This CDR3 comprises 13 residues. The CDR3 loop reads CSVAPGAQETQYF. The CDR3, as DNA: TGCAGCGTCGCCCCAGGGGCCCAAGAGACCCAGTACTTC.

Notes on this clone: A read error may produce the germline difference seen at one junction end. This CDR3 reads CASSIAPGRTGFF. CDR3 nucleotides: TGTGCCAGTAGTATAGCCCCCGGGAGGACTGGGTTTTTT. The rearrangement links TRBV19 to TRBJ1-1; D is unresolved. CDR3 length equals 13 residues. The germline CDR1 and CDR2 sequences are LNHDA and SQIVND (reference sequence).

The chain has TRBV7-9 and TRBJ2-7; D not certain. V was clipped by 1 base and J by 0 bases, with 7 bases between them. Germline CDR1 SEHNR, CDR2 FQNEAQ (reference sequence). The CDR3 totals 14 residues. CDR3 sequence reads: CASSLGAYSYEQYF. The CDR3 DNA reads as TGTGCCAGCAGCTTAGGCGCGTACTCCTACGAGCAGTACTTC.

This clone has a single count. J is TRBJ2-3 and V is TRBV7-9; D is possibly TRBD2 (5 bases). The ends were cut back, 6 bases at V and 6 bases at J, with 13 bases in the middle. Per germline, CDR1 SEHNR and CDR2 FQNEAQ (reference sequence). CDR3 length: 13 amino acids. CDR3 amino acids: CASRSLRRDTQYF. CDR3 DNA: TGTGCCAGCAGATCCCTTCGGAGGGATACGCAGTATTTT.

The gene calls are TRBV27 and TRBJ2-7; 8 bases align to TRBD1. CDR1 and CDR2 from the germline V gene are MNHEY and SMNVEV (reference sequence). Trimming at V came to 5 bases and at J to 3 bases, leaving 6 bases not matched to a gene. The CDR3 extends over 14 amino acids. The CDR3 bases are TGTGCCAGCAGTAATAGGACAGGGCGCTACGAGCAGTACTTC. Its translation is CASSNRTGRYEQYF.

V usage is TRBV11-2 and J usage is TRBJ2-3; D possibly corresponds to TRBD2 (7 bases). Trimming removed 3 bases at V and 5 bases at J, with 12 bases between. The CDR3 spans 14 residues. In germline, CDR1 is SGHAT, CDR2 FQNNGV. CDR3 in amino acids: CASSLGGTIDTQYF. The CDR3 DNA reads TGTGCCAGCAGCTTGGGGGGGACAATAGATACGCAGTATTTT. Together with reference TRBV11-2 and TRBJ2-3, the CDR3 gives the full variable domain: EAGVAQSPRYKIIEKRQSVAFWCNPISGHATLYWYQQILGQGPKLLIQFQNNGVVDDSQLPKDRFSAERLKGVDSTLKIQPAKLEDSAVYLCASSLGGTIDTQYFGPGTRLTVL.

Concerning this clone itself: Other DNA variants within this sample encode the same CDR3. The rearrangement links TRBV12-3 or TRBV12-4 to TRBJ1-1; D call uncertain. Trimming shortened V by 5 bases and J by 1 base, and 5 bases separated the two germline ends. The CDR3 runs 12 residues. The CDR3 DNA reads TGTGCCAGCAGTAGAGGGAACACTGAAGCTTTCTTT. Translating gives CASSRGNTEAFF.

The chain carries TRBV5-6 and TRBJ2-7; 10 bases line up with TRBD1. The V gene's germline CDR1 is SGHDT and CDR2 YYEEEE. The CDR3 has 15 residues. V gave up 3 bases and J gave up 5 bases; unmatched junction bases: 8. The DNA of the CDR3 is TGTGCCAGCAGCTGCCGGGACAGGGGTTGCGACGAGCAGTACTTC. It is translated as CASSCRDRGCDEQYF.

This clone was seen more than once but under ten times. The chain combines TRBV6-5 with TRBJ1-2, with 8 bases matching TRBD1. This CDR3 has 15 residues. V was clipped by 4 bases and J by 4 bases; unmatched bases: 8. Per the germline V gene, CDR1 is MNHEY and CDR2 is SVGAGI. For the CDR3, the DNA is TGTGCCAGCAGTTCCCGGCAGACAGGGGTCTATGGCTACACCTTC. Its protein product is CASSSRQTGVYGYTF.

The chain recombines TRBV12-3 or TRBV12-4 with TRBJ2-7; D is uncertain. Trimming removed 7 bases from V and 1 base from J, with 11 bases in between. This CDR3 has 13 amino acids. The CDR3 protein is CASTSLSSYEQYF. The CDR3 bases are TGTGCCAGCACCTCCCTGTCTTCCTACGAGCAGTACTTC.

V is TRBV5-6 and J is TRBJ2-7; D is perhaps TRBD2 (6 bases). Germline V gene sequence: CDR1 SGHDT, CDR2 YYEEEE. The V end was cut by 2 bases, the J end by 1 base, with 16 bases between. The CDR3 has 16 amino acids. The CDR3 nucleotides read TGTGCCAGCAGCTTATCCTTGTCGGGAGTATCCTACGAGCAGTACTTC. Protein product: CASSLSLSGVSYEQYF.

V gene TRBV9 combines with J gene TRBJ2-6; D unresolved. The germline V gene encodes CDR1 SGDLS and CDR2 YYNGEE. This CDR3 contains 15 residues. The ends were cut back, 3 bases at V and 2 bases at J, with 9 bases in the middle. In DNA form, the CDR3 reads TGTGCCAGCAGCGGCACAGCCACTGGGGCCAACGTCCTGACTTTC. Its translation is CASSGTATGANVLTF.

The V gene is TRBV10-2, the J gene TRBJ1-5, with TRBD1 matching 9 bases. V was clipped by 6 bases and J by 3 bases; unmatched bases: 6. Germline CDR1 is WSHSY and CDR2 is SAAADI. The CDR3 consists of 15 residues. The CDR3 protein is CASRLQGAHNQPQHF. CDR3 coding DNA: TGCGCCAGCAGACTACAGGGGGCTCACAATCAGCCCCAGCATTTT.

The gene calls are TRBV25-1 and TRBJ1-2; weak D call: TRBD1 (5 bases). Germline-derived CDR1 and CDR2 are MGHDK and SYGVNS. There are 14 residues in the CDR3. V shed 3 bases and J shed 4 bases, with 12 bases lying between them. The CDR3 DNA follows: TGTGCCAGCAGTGATGGAAGGGGCGGCTATGGCTACACCTTC. This sequence encodes CASSDGRGGYGYTF.

The chain uses TRBV9 and TRBJ1-3, with D maybe TRBD1 (6 bases). CDR1 is SGDLS and CDR2 is YYNGEE in the germline V gene. The CDR3 has 14 amino acids. Trimming removed 4 bases at V and 4 bases at J, with 12 bases between. The CDR3 protein is CASSPGDGGNTIYF. CDR3 nucleotides: TGTGCCAGCAGCCCAGGGGATGGCGGAAACACCATATATTTT.

This chain links TRBV7-2 with TRBJ1-1; the D is unclear. This CDR3 contains 14 residues. Trimming shortened V by 0 bases and J by 2 bases, and 7 bases separated the two germline ends. Germline V CDR1 and CDR2: SGHTA, FQGNSA. The CDR3 sequence: CASSLAPVNTEAFF. The CDR3 DNA reads TGTGCCAGCAGCTTAGCGCCAGTTAACACTGAAGCTTTCTTT.

The chain joins TRBV3-1 (or the pseudogene TRBV3-2) to TRBJ1-1; D is ambiguous. CDR3 length: 14 residues. V was shortened by 1 base and J by 6 bases, with 12 bases between the two germline ends. The germline gives CDR1 LGHDT, CDR2 YNNKEL (reference sequence). This CDR3 reads CASSQVAGQAEAFF. The CDR3 coding sequence is TGTGCCAGCAGCCAAGTCGCGGGTCAGGCTGAAGCTTTCTTT.

V gene TRBV28 combines with J gene TRBJ1-2; tentatively, D is TRBD1 (6 bases). With 5 bases removed from V and 11 bases from J, the gap between germline ends came to 18 bases. CDR3 length equals 13 residues. CDR1 is MDHEN, CDR2 SYDVKM, per germline. The CDR3 bases are TGTGCCAGCAGTCCGACTGTACAGGGTGGGTACACCTTC. Translating gives CASSPTVQGGYTF.